This T cell receptor (beta chain) emerged from a study of T cell responses to AZD1222 COVID-19 vaccine. Findings of the study overall: Unmutated variant regions reportedly attract nearly half of all spike-specific TCRs. No repertoire was sampled before or during the peak T cell response, only after it.

Produced via immunoSEQ multiplex PCR; TCRdb's table is partial and in-frame only. The sample shows about 120,000 clones, 85% to 90% of them seen only once. Germline CDR1 is LGHDT and CDR2 is YNNKEL (reference sequence). The CDR3 totals 14 residues. Trimming took 5 bases from V and 6 from J; bases not matched to a gene: 7. Comments on this clone: Its antigen is not known.

This chain joins TRBV3-1 (or the pseudogene TRBV3-2) and TRBJ2-7; 10 nucleotides agree with TRBD2. Here the sequenced sample was peripheral blood, taken 28 days after the second AZD1222 dose. The receptor comes from an adult who received the AZD1222 COVID-19 vaccine. The CDR3 reads CASSGASGGIEQYF. CDR3 sequence (DNA): TGTGCCAGCAGCGGGGCTAGCGGGGGCATCGAGCAGTACTTC.